These 31 T cell receptor beta chains came from one sample sequenced in a study. In TCRdb, the 5' RACE reads were re-called with MiXCR into one record per CDR3 protein. This table has around 33,000 distinct CDR3 sequences, around 22% appearing once. The specimen sequenced was memory CD4+ T cells sorted from blood. Subset reported: memory CD4+ T cells, CD4+CD45RO+CD25-. Every receptor here comes from a female donor with breast cancer.

Details on this clonotype: This may come from a read error, since a much larger clone is one base off. The chain employs TRBV4-2 and TRBJ2-7; no definite D call. Trimming removed 8 bases from V and 4 bases from J, with 15 bases in between. This CDR3 has 13 residues. The germline gives CDR1 LGHNA, CDR2 YNFKEQ. The CDR3 DNA reads as TGTGCCAGCGCCCACCCAAGGATGTACGAGCAGTACTTC. This sequence encodes CASAHPRMYEQYF.

This clonotype appeared a few times. CDR3 DNA: TGCGCCAGCAGCCAAGATCTTCGGTCCGGGCTCGTCACCGGGGAGCTGTTTTTT. Its translation is CASSQDLRSGLVTGELFF. The chain employs TRBV4-1 and TRBJ2-2; D ambiguous. The CDR3 consists of 18 residues. In germline, CDR1 is MGHRA, CDR2 YSYEKL. V shed 0 bases and J shed 4 bases, with 18 bases lying between them.

This clonotype has just one count. This sequence may be a read error, since a much larger clone differs from it by one base. The J gene is TRBJ1-2, the V gene TRBV20-1; the match to TRBD1 covers 7 bases. Germline CDR1 and CDR2: DFQATT and SNEGSKA (reference sequence). The CDR3 sequence is 15 residues long. Here the CDR3 reads CSTRDLEGASYGYTF. The CDR3 nucleotides are TGCAGTACTAGAGATCTTGAGGGGGCCAGCTATGGCTACACCTTC.

This clonotype was recorded many times. The chain links TRBV12-3 or TRBV12-4 to TRBJ2-3; D gene uncertain. V lost 5 bases and J lost 2, with 5 bases in between. The CDR3 contains 12 residues. CDR3 nucleotides: TGTGCCAGCAGTGAACTCACAGATACGCAGTATTTT. Translated: CASSELTDTQYF.

There are many counts of this clonotype. V and J are TRBV20-1 and TRBJ2-5, with a possible D match to TRBD1 (7 bases). The CDR3 is made up of 16 amino acids. Germline CDR1 DFQATT, CDR2 SNEGSKA (reference sequence). V lost 1 base and J lost 1, with 16 bases in between. CDR3 protein: CSARGGTAYLQETQYF. Written as DNA, the CDR3 is TGCAGTGCTAGAGGCGGGACAGCATACCTCCAAGAGACCCAGTACTTC.

The J gene is TRBJ2-2, the V gene TRBV9; the match to TRBD2 covers 7 bases. The CDR3 has 16 residues. The J segment lost 5 bases and the V segment lost 4 bases, leaving 11 bases of the junction unmatched. The V gene's germline CDR1 is SGDLS and CDR2 YYNGEE. The CDR3 bases are TGTGCCAGCAGCTCGCCAGCGGGGATTGTAACCGGGGAGCTGTTTTTT. It translates to CASSSPAGIVTGELFF. Drawing the rest from reference TRBV9 and TRBJ2-2, the complete variable domain is DSGVTQTPKHLITATGQRVTLRCSPRSGDLSVYWYQQSLDQGLQFLIQYYNGEERAKGNILERFSAQQFPDLHSELNLSSLELGDSALYFCASSSPAGIVTGELFFGEGSRLTVL.

This clonotype was counted many times. The CDR3 sequence is CASSLSGSASGGYNEQFF. DNA of the CDR3: TGCGCCAGCAGCCTTTCGGGCAGCGCTAGCGGGGGATACAATGAGCAGTTCTTC. The V gene is TRBV4-1, the J gene TRBJ2-1; TRBD2 matches at 10 bases. There are 18 residues in the CDR3. V dropped 4 bases and J dropped 4; count of bases not matched to a gene: 13. Germline CDR1 is MGHRA and CDR2 is YSYEKL.

This clonotype is judged medium-sized. This chain links TRBV6-2 or TRBV6-3 with TRBJ2-7, with TRBD1 as a possible D gene (5 bases). The CDR3 runs to 14 residues. The germline V gene encodes CDR1 MNHEY and CDR2 SVGEGT. Trimming removed 2 bases from V and 2 bases from J, with 10 bases in between. The CDR3, as DNA: TGTGCCAGCAGTTACAGGGGCCCCCCCTACGAGCAGTACTTC. It yields the protein CASSYRGPPYEQYF.

As regards this clonotype: At one end the junction does not follow the germline gene, possibly because of a read error. The chain combines TRBV6-1 with TRBJ1-4; tentative D call: TRBD1 (5 bases). From germline, CDR1 is MNHNS and CDR2 SASEGT. This CDR3 spans 15 amino acids. The DNA for the CDR3 is TGTGCCAGCAGTGAAACGGGGGGATCGGGTGAAGAACTGTTTTTT. Encoded protein: CASSETGGSGEELFF.

The rearrangement uses TRBV12-3 or TRBV12-4 and TRBJ2-7; 9 nucleotides match TRBD1. The CDR3 runs 15 residues. Trimming at V came to 1 base and at J to 5 bases, leaving 6 bases not matched to a gene. CDR3 DNA: TGTGCCAGCAGTTTAGGGGGACAGGGTCGAAACGAGCAGTACTTC. It codes for CASSLGGQGRNEQYF.

The chain joins TRBV5-1 to TRBJ2-1; D perhaps matches TRBD1 (5 bases). Trimming removed 2 bases at V and 6 bases at J, with 15 bases between. Germline CDR1 reads SGHRS; CDR2 reads YFSETQ. The CDR3 has 15 residues. The CDR3 DNA reads TGCGCCAGCAGCTTAGGGCAGGGTCTAGTCAATGAGCAGTTCTTC. Protein sequence: CASSLGQGLVNEQFF.

The chain couples TRBV10-1 to TRBJ2-2; D tentatively reads TRBD1 or TRBD2 (5 bases each). From germline, CDR1 is WNHNN and CDR2 SYGVQD (reference sequence). V gave up 6 bases and J gave up 5 bases, with 19 bases separating them. The CDR3 is made up of 16 amino acids. CDR3 sequence: CASREDVGVGTGELFF. The CDR3 nucleotides are TGCGCCAGCAGGGAGGATGTGGGGGTCGGAACCGGGGAGCTGTTTTTT.

This clonotype was counted at least ten times. The CDR3 DNA is TGTGCCAGCAGTTTACGAGGGAATGAGCAGTTCTTC. Encoded protein: CASSLRGNEQFF. The chain carries TRBV27 and TRBJ2-1; D might be TRBD2 (5 bases). Trimming removed 2 bases at V and 7 bases at J, with 6 bases between. This CDR3 is 12 amino acids long. Germline loops: CDR1 MNHEY, CDR2 SMNVEV (reference sequence).

Points on this clonotype: This sequence may be a read error, since a much larger clone differs from it by one base. The chain is built from TRBV6-2 or TRBV6-3 and TRBJ2-1, with 9 bases aligning to TRBD1. Germline trimming cut 11 bases from V and 4 bases from J; bases unmatched to any gene: 12. The CDR3 length is 15 residues. Looked up from germline, CDR1 is MNHEY and CDR2 is SVGEGT. CDR3 protein: CAGNQPGQGYNEQFF. The DNA of the CDR3 is TGTGCCGGCAACCAACCGGGACAGGGTTACAATGAGCAGTTCTTC.

In its sample, this clonotype was seen a few times. The chain is built from TRBV27 and TRBJ2-7; TRBD1 is a possible D gene (7 bases). Germline V gene data show CDR1 as MNHEY and CDR2 as SMNVEV (reference sequence). V shed 8 bases and J shed 2 bases, with 13 bases lying between them. This CDR3 has 13 amino acids. CDR3 region: CASARGTAYEQYF. For the CDR3, the DNA is TGTGCCAGCGCCCGCGGGACAGCCTACGAGCAGTACTTC.

As to this clonotype: A much larger clonotype is one base distant, so this may be a read error. This chain's CDR3 is CASSLSLAGAEQYF. In DNA, the CDR3 is TGTGCCAGCAGTTTATCCCTAGCGGGAGCCGAGCAGTACTTC. This chain links TRBV27 with TRBJ2-7; 10 bases fit TRBD2. CDR3 length equals 14 residues. Losses at the gene ends were 0 bases for V and 6 bases for J; bases not matched to a gene: 2. The germline V gene encodes CDR1 MNHEY and CDR2 SMNVEV (reference sequence).

This clonotype was observed at least ten times. The chain recombines TRBV7-2 with TRBJ1-1, with D hard to call. Germline-derived CDR1 and CDR2 are SGHTA and FQGNSA. The V end was cut by 4 bases, the J end by 6 bases, with 9 bases between. CDR3 length: 12 amino acids. The CDR3 is CASSSDPSEAFF. CDR3 nucleotide sequence: TGTGCCAGCAGCTCGGACCCCTCTGAAGCTTTCTTT.

This clonotype was counted only a few times. The V and J genes are TRBV27 and TRBJ2-5, with a possible D match to TRBD2 (6 bases). CDR3 length equals 13 residues. V was shortened by 2 bases and J by 4 bases, with 8 bases between the two germline ends. CDR1 MNHEY and CDR2 SMNVEV come from the germline V gene (reference sequence). The CDR3 loop reads CASSLRGGETQYF. Here the CDR3 DNA reads TGTGCCAGCAGTTTAAGGGGAGGAGAGACCCAGTACTTC.

Points on this clonotype: Since a much larger clone is just one base distant, this may be a read error. The J gene is TRBJ1-1, the V gene TRBV4-1; the D is unclear. This CDR3 is built from 13 residues. In germline, CDR1 is MGHRA, CDR2 YSYEKL. The CDR3 here is CAGSQVMHTEAFF. Here the CDR3 DNA reads TGCGCCGGCAGCCAAGTGATGCACACTGAAGCTTTCTTT.

Concerning this clonotype: A read error may explain this, as a much larger clone is one base away. The rearrangement joins TRBV4-1 to TRBJ1-2; D call uncertain. Trimming cost V 0 bases and J 6 bases, with 11 bases left between them. Looked up from germline, CDR1 is MGHRA and CDR2 is YSYEKL. The CDR3 length is 14 residues. The CDR3 spells CASSQDRGNHGYTF. The CDR3 nucleotides read TGCGCCAGCAGCCAAGATAGAGGGAACCATGGCTACACCTTC.

By share, this clonotype counts as medium-sized. V usage is TRBV29-1 and J usage is TRBJ1-2; perhaps TRBD1 as D (6 bases). The CDR3 contains 13 residues. Germline V lookup: CDR1 SQVTM, CDR2 ANQGSEA. The ends were cut back, 3 bases at V and 4 bases at J, with 12 bases in the middle. CDR3 DNA sequence: TGCAGCGTTGACAACCGGGACACCTATGGCTACACCTTC. It is translated as CSVDNRDTYGYTF.

This clonotype was recorded at least ten times. The chain carries TRBV5-1 and TRBJ2-7; D is unresolved. CDR1 SGHRS and CDR2 YFSETQ come from the germline V gene. The CDR3 is 14 amino acids. V was clipped by 0 bases and J by 0 bases, with 7 bases between them. In nucleotides, the CDR3 is TGCGCCAGCAGCTTGGGACCAAGCTCCTACGAGCAGTACTTC. Translating gives CASSLGPSSYEQYF.

For this clonotype: One base away lies a much larger clone, so this may be a sequencing read error. Because it lacks the conserved phenylalanine or tryptophan at the end, this CDR3 is likely a read error. This chain links TRBV29-1 with TRBJ2-3, with D possibly matching TRBD1 (5 bases). The V gene lost 6 bases and the J gene lost 0 bases, with 10 bases spanning the gap. This CDR3 spans 13 amino acids. Germline V lookup: CDR1 SQVTM, CDR2 ANQGSEA. The CDR3 region is CSVTGTSTDTQYL. DNA of the CDR3: TGCAGCGTCACAGGAACTAGCACAGATACGCAGTATCTT.

This clonotype was found a few times. CDR3 region: CASSFRGRFYEQYF. The CDR3, as DNA: TGTGCCAGCAGCTTCAGGGGGCGCTTCTACGAGCAGTACTTC. The chain joins TRBV5-6 to TRBJ2-7; TRBD1 agrees at 8 bases. Germline-derived CDR1 and CDR2 are SGHDT and YYEEEE. The length of the CDR3 is 14 residues. Trimming at V came to 2 bases and at J to 3 bases, leaving 4 bases not matched to a gene.

This clonotype was counted once. The chain recombines TRBV9 with TRBJ1-3; D unresolved. The germline CDR1 and CDR2 sequences are SGDLS and YYNGEE. The V end lost 2 bases, the J end lost 3 bases, and 6 bases lay between the germline ends. This CDR3 has 13 residues. The CDR3 DNA follows: TGTGCCAGCAGCGTCGGACGTGGAAACACCATATATTTT. It encodes CASSVGRGNTIYF. The full variable domain, rest sourced from reference TRBV9 and TRBJ1-3, is DSGVTQTPKHLITATGQRVTLRCSPRSGDLSVYWYQQSLDQGLQFLIQYYNGEERAKGNILERFSAQQFPDLHSELNLSSLELGDSALYFCASSVGRGNTIYFGEGSWLTVV.

This clonotype was observed a few times. The rearrangement uses TRBV7-9 and TRBJ1-2, with D unresolved. Germline CDR1 and CDR2: SEHNR and FQNEAQ (reference sequence). V was clipped by 5 bases and J by 6 bases, with 10 bases between them. The CDR3 contains 12 residues. This chain's CDR3 is CASSHEGDGYTF. CDR3 bases: TGTGCCAGCAGCCACGAAGGTGATGGCTACACCTTC.

The genes are TRBV9 and TRBJ2-3; perhaps TRBD1 as D (6 bases). This CDR3 is 14 amino acids long. With 6 bases removed from V and 0 bases from J, the gap between germline ends came to 11 bases. Looked up from germline, CDR1 is SGDLS and CDR2 is YYNGEE. The CDR3 sequence: CASMPGVSTDTQYF. CDR3 nucleotides: TGTGCCAGCATGCCAGGGGTTAGCACAGATACGCAGTATTTT.

This chain links TRBV9 with TRBJ1-2; no firm D call. The germline V gene encodes CDR1 SGDLS and CDR2 YYNGEE. The CDR3 is 16 residues long. V lost 2 bases and J lost 4, with 18 bases in between. CDR3 DNA: TGTGCCAGCAGCGTTAGCCAGTTCGTGACACCCTATGGCTACACCTTC. Translation: CASSVSQFVTPYGYTF.

The chain carries TRBV20-1 and TRBJ2-2; D perhaps matches TRBD1 (6 bases). Germline V gives CDR1 DFQATT, CDR2 SNEGSKA (reference sequence). Trimming took off 3 bases at V and 6 bases at J, with 41 bases between the two ends. The CDR3 length is 23 residues. CDR3 sequence (DNA): TGCAGTGCTAGGAGTGGTGGGACATTTACCTCCCGAGCGAGCCCTCGGTACGCCGGGGAGCTGTTTTTT. It encodes CSARSGGTFTSRASPRYAGELFF.

This clonotype was counted only a few times. This chain joins TRBV4-1 and TRBJ1-2, with 7 bases that match TRBD1. Trimming removed 4 bases from V and 4 bases from J; junction bases left unmatched: 12. The length of the CDR3 is 16 residues. Germline V gene sequence: CDR1 MGHRA, CDR2 YSYEKL. This CDR3 reads CASSPFPGQSLYGYTF. The CDR3 nucleotides read TGCGCCAGCAGCCCCTTTCCGGGACAGAGTCTCTATGGCTACACCTTC.

Note on this clonotype: No conserved phenylalanine or tryptophan is present at the end of the CDR3, so a read error is the likely explanation. The chain couples TRBV7-7 to TRBJ2-1, with a weak D call TRBD2 (7 bases). The CDR3 length is 15 residues. Germline V gives CDR1 SSHAT, CDR2 FNYEAQ (reference sequence). Trimming pared 3 bases from V and 5 bases from J, leaving 14 bases between. The CDR3 sequence is CASSLGASGHNEQFL. The DNA of the CDR3 is TGTGCCAGCAGCTTGGGGGCTAGCGGCCACAATGAGCAGTTCCTC.